The rows below give T cell receptor beta chains drawn from one sample of a study of graft-versus-host responses after intestinal transplantation. TCRdb keeps only in-frame clones here, not all; method: immunoSEQ multiplex PCR. This repertoire shows about 39,000 clones, 93% found once; its top ten account for about a fifth. No antigen is known for these receptors. The sequenced sample was unstimulated CD8+ T cells sorted from spleen or lymph node cells, obtained before transplant. Source of these receptors: a human donor who was the organ donor for an intestinal transplant. The CDR3 runs from the conserved cysteine through the conserved F or W. D genes are given only for firm matches. The size of a clone is reported for some rows only, either as once, few or many, or as a class for expanded clones.

D,size,V,J,length,CDR3,DNA
.,.,TRBV14,TRBJ2-2,16,CASSQYSGTNTGELFF,TGTGCCAGCAGCCAATATTCTGGGACTAACACCGGGGAGCTGTTTTTT
.,.,TRBV30,TRBJ1-5,17,CAWSVGRAEYSNQPQHF,TGTGCCTGGAGTGTAGGCAGGGCCGAATATAGCAATCAGCCCCAGCATTTT
.,.,TRBV10-3,TRBJ2-1,15,CAISGRDAEGDEQFF,TGTGCCATCAGTGGAAGGGACGCTGAGGGCGATGAGCAGTTCTTC
TRBD2,.,TRBV6-5,TRBJ2-1,15,CASSLLAGGNNEQFF,TGTGCCAGCAGCCTGCTAGCGGGAGGGAACAATGAGCAGTTCTTC
TRBD2,.,TRBV6-4,TRBJ2-1,15,CASSDRLAGRGEQFF,TGTGCCAGCAGTGACCGGCTAGCGGGAAGGGGTGAGCAGTTCTTC
TRBD1,.,TRBV6-1,TRBJ2-7,14,CASSSRDRGYEQYF,TGTGCCAGCAGTTCCCGGGACAGGGGCTACGAGCAGTACTTC
.,.,TRBV30,TRBJ2-1,11,CAWTDGSEQFF,TGTGCCTGGACCGACGGCTCCGAGCAGTTCTTC
.,.,TRBV4-1,TRBJ2-5,14,CASSQVASQETQYF,TGCGCCAGCAGCCAAGTAGCCTCGCAAGAGACCCAGTACTTC
.,.,TRBV7-3,TRBJ2-3,15,CASSQTGTTTDTQYF,TGTGCCAGCAGCCAAACGGGGACCACCACAGATACGCAGTATTTT
.,.,TRBV27,TRBJ1-1,14,CASSEIGENTEAFF,TGTGCCAGCAGTGAAATAGGGGAGAACACTGAAGCTTTCTTT
.,.,TRBV7-2,TRBJ1-5,15,CASSPRLGSNQPQHF,TGTGCCAGCAGCCCGCGGCTGGGATCCAATCAGCCCCAGCATTTT
.,.,TRBV5-1,TRBJ2-5,16,CASSLLVAQVGETQYF,TGCGCCAGCAGCTTGTTGGTGGCCCAGGTGGGGGAGACCCAGTACTTC
.,.,TRBV11-2,TRBJ2-7,15,CASSLDPGATYEQYF,TGTGCCAGCAGCTTAGATCCGGGGGCAACCTACGAGCAGTACTTC
TRBD2,.,TRBV25-1,TRBJ2-7,11,CASGTSDEQYF,TGTGCCAGTGGGACTAGTGACGAGCAGTACTTC
.,.,TRBV19,TRBJ1-4,18,CASSTDGRMVATNEKLFF,TGTGCCAGTAGTACCGACGGACGGATGGTTGCAACTAATGAAAAACTGTTTTTT
.,.,TRBV4-1,TRBJ2-7,13,CASSQEKRYEQYF,TGCGCCAGCAGCCAAGAGAAGCGATACGAGCAGTACTTC
TRBD2,.,TRBV25-1,TRBJ2-3,14,CASSELAGADTQYF,TGTGCCAGCAGTGAACTAGCGGGAGCAGATACGCAGTATTTT
.,.,TRBV4-3,TRBJ2-1,14,CASSQEAGYNEQFF,TGCGCCAGCAGCCAAGAGGCAGGGTACAATGAGCAGTTCTTC
.,.,TRBV6-5,TRBJ1-5,15,CASSPTQGTNQPQHF,TGTGCCAGCAGCCCCACGCAAGGGACCAATCAGCCCCAGCATTTT
TRBD2,.,TRBV6-1,TRBJ2-7,14,CASSKLAGGYEQYF,TGTGCCAGCAGTAAACTAGCGGGAGGCTACGAGCAGTACTTC
.,.,TRBV28,TRBJ1-3,16,CASSLLAGVAGTTIYF,TGTGCCAGCAGTTTATTGGCCGGGGTGGCTGGAACCACCATATATTTT
.,once,TRBV7-8,TRBJ2-7,16,CASSLASRVKPYEQYF,TGTGCCAGCAGCTTAGCATCACGAGTCAAGCCCTACGAGCAGTACTTC
TRBD2,.,TRBV28,TRBJ2-7,15,CASSIGLAGIYEQYF,TGTGCCAGCAGTATTGGACTAGCGGGGATCTACGAGCAGTACTTC